This T cell receptor (beta chain) appears in the sequencing data of a study of blood T cell repertoires in COVID-19. About the research overall: Whether acute or convalescent, the COVID-19 samples came from the United States, Italy and Spain. T cells, B-cell-depleted T cells, or PBMCs provided the cDNA or gDNA that served as material.

The authors' processing: Using reference gene primer amplification, nucleated cell counts were estimated. Clones were sequenced by immunoSEQ multiplex PCR, and TCRdb holds only the in-frame ones, with some missing. That table furnishes V, J and clone size, whereas the DNA furnished D and trimming. The sample consists of 60,000 to 75,000 clones, around 86% of them appearing once. This clone appeared once. The receptor was isolated from a man aged 50-60 years with active COVID-19. The sequenced material came from peripheral blood.

The DNA of the CDR3 is TGTGCCAGCAGCCCGATCGGACTGGTTGACACAGATACGCAGTATTTT. Its protein product is CASSPIGLVDTDTQYF. The rearrangement links TRBV11-1 to TRBJ2-3, with D possibly matching TRBD2 (5 bases). There are 16 residues in the CDR3. The V gene lost 5 bases and the J gene lost 2 bases, with 17 bases spanning the gap. The V gene's germline CDR1 is SGHAT and CDR2 FQDESV (reference sequence).